These T cell receptor beta chains were read from a single sample in a study of post-analysis software for immune sequencing data. TCRdb processed the PCR reads anew with MiXCR; each CDR3 protein has one entry. The sample consists of around 400,000 distinct CDR3 sequences, more than 30% of them appearing once. The sequencing input was blood. The receptor set was obtained from a girl aged 2 to 10 with multiple sclerosis. Each CDR3 is given with its conserved first and last residue. D genes are given only for firm matches. Only part of the rows carry a size: once, few, many, or a class if the clone is expanded.

abundance	d_gene	j_gene	v_gene	len	CDR3nt	CDR3aa
few	.	TRBJ2-1	TRBV29-1	15	TGCAGCGTTGAATCATCCGTCCCCCAAAACAATGAGCAGTTCTTC	CSVESSVPQNNEQFF
.	.	TRBJ2-7	TRBV3-1	14	TGTGCCAGCAGCCAAGAAGGAGGGTCCTACGAGCAGTACTTC	CASSQEGGSYEQYF
.	.	TRBJ1-5	TRBV15	16	TGTGCCACCAGCAGGAATCTAGGGGGAAGCAATCAGCCCCAGCATTTT	CATSRNLGGSNQPQHF
.	TRBD2	TRBJ2-4	TRBV20-1	13	TGCAGTGCTAGACATCCGGGACTAGCGGGATGGTACTTC	CSARHPGLAGWYF
few	TRBD1	TRBJ1-5	TRBV6-6	15	TGTGCCAGCAGTCCGGGACAGGGCTCGATTCAGCCCCAGCATTTT	CASSPGQGSIQPQHF
.	.	TRBJ2-3	TRBV5-1	14	TGCGCCAGCAGCTTAGACTATGAGGGAGATACGCAGTATTTT	CASSLDYEGDTQYF
.	.	TRBJ2-7	TRBV20-1	13	TGCAGTGCTAGAGATTGGGGTAACTACGAGCAGTACTTC	CSARDWGNYEQYF
few	TRBD2	TRBJ2-1	TRBV7-3	15	TGTGCCAGCAGCTTCACCGGGACTAGCGACAATGAGCAGTTCTTC	CASSFTGTSDNEQFF
.	TRBD2	TRBJ2-7	TRBV11-2	18	TGTGCCAGCAGCTTAGTGTCCCTGACTAGCGGGAGGCCATACGAGCAGTACTTC	CASSLVSLTSGRPYEQYF
.	.	TRBJ2-1	TRBV7-3	15	TGTGCCAGCAGCTTAAGGCCATCCCCTATGATTGAGCAGTTCTTC	CASSLRPSPMIEQFF
.	.	TRBJ2-1	TRBV29-1	14	TGCAGCGTTGACGGACACAGGTTCAACAATGAGCAGTTCTTC	CSVDGHRFNNEQFF
few	.	TRBJ2-1	TRBV20-1	15	TGCAGTGCTAGAGTAGGACAGCGGACCTACAATGAGCAGTTCTTC	CSARVGQRTYNEQFF
once	TRBD2	TRBJ2-3	TRBV28	17	TGTGCCAGCAGCTTTGACCTGGGACTAGCGGGTACAGATACGCAGTATTTT	CASSFDLGLAGTDTQYF
few	TRBD1	TRBJ2-5	TRBV9	17	TGTGCCAGCAGCGCCTCCCTGGGACAGGGTGGATGGGAGACCCAGTACTTC	CASSASLGQGGWETQYF
many	.	TRBJ2-1	TRBV29-1	15	TGCAGCGTTGAAGACCACAATGTACGGAACAATGAGCAGTTCTTC	CSVEDHNVRNNEQFF
.	.	TRBJ1-2	TRBV28	12	TGTGCCAGCAGTACTCCCCTGGGTGGCTACACCTTC	CASSTPLGGYTF
.	.	TRBJ2-6	TRBV28	17	TGTGCCAGCAGTTTTCTTCGCCCAAGGTCTGGGGCCAACGTCCTGACTTTC	CASSFLRPRSGANVLTF
.	TRBD2	TRBJ2-1	TRBV2	17	TGTGCCAGCAGGGCCAGACGCCTAGCGGGGGCCTACAATGAGCAGTTCTTC	CASRARRLAGAYNEQFF
.	.	TRBJ2-7	TRBV7-9	12	TGTGCCAGCAGCTTAGAGGTCTCCCGGCAGTACTTC	CASSLEVSRQYF
.	TRBD1	TRBJ2-5	TRBV28	15	TGTGCCAGCAGTTCCCGGGACAGGGGACAAGAGACCCAGTACTTC	CASSSRDRGQETQYF
few	.	TRBJ2-7	TRBV10-3	11	TGTGCCATCGCTAACTCCTACGAGCAGTACTTC	CAIANSYEQYF
.	.	TRBJ2-1	TRBV7-2	13	TGTGCCAGCAGCTTGAGACCAAGCTATGAGCAGTTCTTC	CASSLRPSYEQFF
few	.	TRBJ2-5	TRBV24-1	14	TGTGCCACCAGTGATCCCGGGGTCCAAGAGACCCAGTACTTC	CATSDPGVQETQYF
.	TRBD1	TRBJ2-3	TRBV20-1	13	TGCAGTGCAGGACAGGGGGCTAAAGATACGCAGTATTTT	CSAGQGAKDTQYF
few	TRBD2	TRBJ2-5	TRBV20-1	13	TGCAGTGCTAGAGTTAGCGGGACGGAGACCCAGTACTTC	CSARVSGTETQYF
.	.	TRBJ2-1	TRBV29-1	12	TGCAGCGTTATCCCCTCTAATGCTGAGCAGTTCTTC	CSVIPSNAEQFF
many	.	TRBJ2-7	TRBV28	11	TGTGCCAGCAGTTCACTCTACGAGCAGTACTTC	CASSSLYEQYF
few	.	TRBJ2-5	TRBV7-2	16	TGTGCCAGCAGCTTAGATTACGTACTTATTCAAGAGACCCAGTACTTC	CASSLDYVLIQETQYF
.	.	TRBJ2-1	TRBV3-1	12	TGTGCCAGCAGCTCGCTTGCCAATGAGCAGTTTTTC	CASSSLANEQFF
few	TRBD1	TRBJ1-2	TRBV28	14	TGTGCCAGCAGTCCTCCGGGACAGAGCTATGGCTACACCTTC	CASSPPGQSYGYTF
many	TRBD2	TRBJ2-7	TRBV27	13	TGTGCCAGCAGTCTTAGCGGGAGCTACGAGCAGTACTTC	CASSLSGSYEQYF
.	.	TRBJ2-5	TRBV7-3	13	TGTGCCAGCAGCTTAGAAAGGGAAGAGACCCAGTACTTC	CASSLEREETQYF
.	TRBD1	TRBJ1-6	TRBV4-3	16	TGCGCCAGCAGCCAATCGTGGGGACAGGGGACTTCACCCCTCCACTTT	CASSQSWGQGTSPLHF
.	.	TRBJ1-2	TRBV10-3	12	TGTGCCATCAGTGAGTCGGTGGGGATTTACACCTTC	CAISESVGIYTF
.	.	TRBJ2-7	TRBV29-1	13	TGCAGCGTTGAAGAAGAGAAGACGGGCGAGCAGTACTTC	CSVEEEKTGEQYF
few	.	TRBJ1-4	TRBV20-1	12	TGCAGTGCTAGAGATTTAGATGAAAAACTGTTTTTT	CSARDLDEKLFF
.	.	TRBJ2-3	TRBV5-1	11	TGCGCCAGCAATAGTGCAGATACGCAGTATTTT	CASNSADTQYF